This T cell receptor beta chain was documented in a study of cytomegalovirus exposure and HLA in healthy donors. Study overall: HLA-typed donors were the source of 82 million or so unique TCRs, which an early data release held. Study-level results: At a 0.05 false discovery rate, a later analysis found 18,000 or so TCR beta sequences to be associated with HLA alleles.

Germline-derived CDR1 and CDR2 are GTSNPN and SVGIG (reference sequence). Trimming pared 0 bases from V and 4 bases from J, leaving 9 bases between. This CDR3 is built from 14 residues. The PCR had 60 Vbeta and 13 Jbeta primers. Libraries were prepared by immunoSEQ multiplex PCR; TCRdb keeps only in-frame clonotypes and omits some of them. The table shows roughly 120,000 clones, with approximately 83% occurring only once. Donors in the study were healthy people who gave bone marrow. This clone showed up just a few times. What it recognizes is unknown. The sample was PBMCs. The source is a middle-aged man in good health and CMV-seronegative. The V call is TRBV30, the J call TRBJ2-2; D is ambiguous. The chain's CDR3 is CAWSVLPGTGELFF. In DNA form, the CDR3 reads TGTGCCTGGAGTGTACTGCCGGGCACCGGGGAGCTGTTTTTT.